This entry concerns a single T cell receptor beta chain. Antigen specificity is unknown. The sample is drawn from a study of cytomegalovirus exposure and HLA in healthy donors. General study results and limits: Rates of TCR association differed by HLA locus in a later analysis, with DRB1 highest and HLA-C lowest.

There are 14 residues in the CDR3. Trimming cost V 3 bases and J 4 bases, with 10 bases left between them. Germline loops: CDR1 SGHAT, CDR2 FQDESV (reference sequence). 13 Jbeta primers and 60 Vbeta primers were used for the PCR. Original handling: Among the unique TCR beta chains that a later analysis counted, some 73 million in all, about 11 million were shared. Produced via immunoSEQ multiplex PCR; TCRdb's table is partial and in-frame only. From that table come the V and J calls and clone size; the DNA was used to work out D and trimming. Altogether about 81,000 clones are present, just over 75% being singletons, with the ten largest covering approximately 3%.

V is TRBV11-1 and J is TRBJ2-1, with a tentative D call TRBD2 (5 bases). The receptor was isolated from a man in his forties or fifties in good health and CMV-seropositive. Material: PBMCs. For the CDR3, the DNA is TGTGCCAGCAGCTTCGACTACTCGTACAATGAGCAGTTCTTC. It is translated as CASSFDYSYNEQFF.